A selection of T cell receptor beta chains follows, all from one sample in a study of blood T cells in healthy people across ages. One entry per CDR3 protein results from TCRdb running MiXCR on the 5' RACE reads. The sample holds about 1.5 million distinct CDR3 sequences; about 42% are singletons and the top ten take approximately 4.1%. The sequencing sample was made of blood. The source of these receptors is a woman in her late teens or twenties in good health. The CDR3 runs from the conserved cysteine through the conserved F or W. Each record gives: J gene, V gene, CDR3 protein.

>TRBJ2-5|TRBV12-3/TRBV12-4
CASSLTLNNGGRQYF
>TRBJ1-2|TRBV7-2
CASSFSRAGYTF
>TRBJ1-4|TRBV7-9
CAISSHAATNEKLFF
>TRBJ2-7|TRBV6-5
CASSSGTSGLEQYF
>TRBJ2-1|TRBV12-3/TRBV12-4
CASSFQTRYNEQFF
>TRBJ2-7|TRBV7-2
CASSRTSGGFALKQYF
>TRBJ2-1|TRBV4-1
CASSQPPGLAPRRSEQFF
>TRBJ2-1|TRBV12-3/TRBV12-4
CASYRAGLAFAEQFF
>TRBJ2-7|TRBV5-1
CASSLRLAGGSHWGYNEQYF
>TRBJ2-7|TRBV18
CASSPPAGTSYEQYF
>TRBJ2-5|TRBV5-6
CASSHNPNQETQYF
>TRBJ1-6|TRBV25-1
CASRKRNSYNSPLHF
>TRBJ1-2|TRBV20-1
CSASIQGIDYGYTF
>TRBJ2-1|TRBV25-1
CASSESPGTYNEQFF
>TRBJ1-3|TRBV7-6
CASSLASIGNTIYF
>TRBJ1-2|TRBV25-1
CASSRGGASGYTF
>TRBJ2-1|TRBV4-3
CASSQGSTGIYNEQFF
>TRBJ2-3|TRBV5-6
CASSLGTVGTDTQYF
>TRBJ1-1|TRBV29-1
CSSGQGSGTEAFF
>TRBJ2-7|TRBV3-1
CASSQWLAAYNEQYF
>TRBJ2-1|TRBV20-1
CSAITDSYNEQFF
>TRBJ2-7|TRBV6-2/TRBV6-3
CASSHGQSYEQYF
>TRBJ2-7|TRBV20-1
CSAPRGYEQYF
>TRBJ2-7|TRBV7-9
CASSSPSHPYEQYF
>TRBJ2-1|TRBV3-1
CASSPSQNEQFF
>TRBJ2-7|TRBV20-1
CSAGADMSFYEQYF
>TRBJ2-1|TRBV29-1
CSVERSGSNEQFF
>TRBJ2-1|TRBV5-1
CASSPSGGLGNEQFF
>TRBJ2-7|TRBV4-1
CASSQDLVPTSYEQYF
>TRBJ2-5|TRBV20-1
CSAPSSGSSYEQYF
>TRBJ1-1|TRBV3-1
CASSRAHEAFF
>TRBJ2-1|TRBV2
CASSPRSGEQFF
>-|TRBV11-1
CASSFYGGRDYEQYF
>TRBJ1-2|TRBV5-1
CASRKTGANYGYTF
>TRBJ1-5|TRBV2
CASRLGGTGNQPQHF
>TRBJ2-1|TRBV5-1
CASRFAGGYNEQFF
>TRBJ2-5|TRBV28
CASSGRGAETQYF
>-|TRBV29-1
CSVEFPRGGGTQYF
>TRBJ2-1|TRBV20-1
CSASLRGVSYNEQFF
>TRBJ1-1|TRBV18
CASSQGIEAFF
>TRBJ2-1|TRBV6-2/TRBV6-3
CASSYSGTSGIYNEQFF
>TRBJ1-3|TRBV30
CAWSARTTIYF
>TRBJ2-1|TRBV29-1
CSVFTGVSYNEQFF
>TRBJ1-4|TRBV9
CASSRPGEGTNEKLFF
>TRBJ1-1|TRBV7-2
CASSPYGTDTEAFF
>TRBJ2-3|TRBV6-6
CASSSFLGQYF
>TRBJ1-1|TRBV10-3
CAISEIEGQGDTEAFF
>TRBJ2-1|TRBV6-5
CASSYGQGGNEQFF